This T cell receptor beta chain was sequenced in a study of blood T cell repertoires in COVID-19. The junction had 3 bases not matched to a gene; V was cut back by 1 base and J by 7 bases. Germline loops: CDR1 SGHRS, CDR2 YFSETQ. The CDR3 runs 14 residues. Profiling relied on immunoSEQ multiplex PCR, and the TCRdb table lists in-frame clones only, not all of them. The repertoire consists of about 200,000 clones, with roughly four fifths occurring once and the leading ten covering approximately 12%. The J gene is TRBJ1-4, the V gene TRBV5-1; 8 bases agree with TRBD1. The sequence was collected from a woman in her 40s with acute or convalescent COVID-19. Specimen: peripheral blood. The CDR3 DNA sequence: TGCGCCAGCAGCTTGACGGGACAGGTTGAAAAACTGTTTTTT. Translation: CASSLTGQVEKLFF.